The rows below give T cell receptor beta chains drawn from one sample of a study of CD8 T cells in Susac syndrome. In TCRdb, the immunoSEQ multiplex PCR reads were re-called with MiXCR into one record per CDR3 protein. The sample shows about 200,000 distinct CDR3 sequences, 85% to 95% of them seen only once. Sequencing was done on a sample of CD4+ T cells from PBMCs. The receptors here all came from a human donor with multiple sclerosis. The CDR3 runs from the conserved cysteine through the conserved F or W. Fields, in order: J gene, CDR3 length, clone size, V gene, D gene, CDR3 DNA, CDR3 protein. A D gene is named only where the DNA matches it firmly. Clone size is not always given. Where it is, it says once, few, many or a class for expanded clones.

>TRBJ2-3|12|-|TRBV29-1|TRBD1
TGCACGACGGGACAGGGGATAGATACGCAGTATTTT
CTTGQGIDTQYF
>TRBJ2-2|17|-|TRBV4-1|TRBD1
TGCGCCAGCAGCCAGGGTGGGACAGTAGCGAACACCGGGGAGCTGTTTTTT
CASSQGGTVANTGELFF
>TRBJ1-6|12|once|TRBV9|-
TGTGCCAGCAGCGCGTTAAGTTCACCCCTCCACTTT
CASSALSSPLHF
>TRBJ2-2|17|-|TRBV3-1|-
TGTGCCAGCAGCCAAGATCGGGTGGCATGGAACACCGGGGAGCTGTTTTTT
CASSQDRVAWNTGELFF
>TRBJ2-2|13|-|TRBV12-3/TRBV12-4|-
TGTGCCAGCAGTTTTGCTAACACCGGGGAGCTGTTTTTT
CASSFANTGELFF
>TRBJ2-5|12|-|TRBV3-1|-
TGTGCCAGCAGCCAGGCGAGAGAGACCCAGTACTTC
CASSQARETQYF
>TRBJ1-3|13|-|TRBV6-5|-
TGTGCCAGCTCTTGGGGGTCTGGAAACACCATATATTTT
CASSWGSGNTIYF
>TRBJ2-3|14|-|TRBV30|-
TGTGCCTGGAGTGCAGGACTTCACACAGATACGCAGTATTTT
CAWSAGLHTDTQYF
>TRBJ1-2|14|-|TRBV15|-
TGTGCCACCAGCACTCGGACCCCAAACTATGGCTACACCTTC
CATSTRTPNYGYTF
>TRBJ1-2|11|once|TRBV29-1|TRBD1
TGCAGCGAAGGACAGGGCTATGGCTACACCTTC
CSEGQGYGYTF
>TRBJ2-3|16|-|TRBV2|TRBD2
TGTGCCAGCAGGGAAGACCTAGCGGCTAGCACAGATACGCAGTATTTT
CASREDLAASTDTQYF
>TRBJ2-4|16|once|TRBV5-1|TRBD1
TGCGCCAGCAGCTTGGTAGACAGGGGGGCCAAAAACATTCAGTACTTC
CASSLVDRGAKNIQYF
>TRBJ1-5|15|-|TRBV2|TRBD1
TGTGCCAGCAGTCCGGGACAGCATAGCAATCAGCCCCAGCATTTT
CASSPGQHSNQPQHF
>TRBJ1-1|13|-|TRBV9|-
TGTGCCAGCAGCGTGGCAGGGAGCACTGAAGCTTTCTTT
CASSVAGSTEAFF
>TRBJ2-1|15|-|TRBV20-1|TRBD2
TGCAGTGCTATATGGAGGCGCGGGGGGTACAATGAGCAGTTCTTC
CSAIWRRGGYNEQFF
>TRBJ2-1|16|-|TRBV7-3|-
TGTGCCAGCAGCCCCGACGGGGGTACGAGAGTTAATGAGCAGTTCTTC
CASSPDGGTRVNEQFF